This passage covers 28 T cell receptor beta chains from one sample sequenced in a study of OX40 agonist ivuxolimab in advanced cancers. Generated by immunoSEQ multiplex PCR, the TCRdb table keeps only in-frame clones and is missing some. The table lists roughly 66,000 clones, roughly 80% of them singletons. The specimen was CD4+ or CD8+ T cells sorted from blood, collected in a trial of the OX40 agonist ivuxolimab. These TCRs come from an adult with an advanced solid tumor such as melanoma, head and neck, liver or kidney cancer.

The V gene is TRBV6-5, the J gene TRBJ2-1; D remains unclear. Germline V gene sequence: CDR1 MNHEY, CDR2 SVGAGI. The germline V and J ends were trimmed by 5 bases and 8 bases, with 13 bases remaining between them. The CDR3 is made up of 13 amino acids. This chain's CDR3 is CASSRTTLDEQFF. The CDR3 nucleotides are TGTGCCAGCAGTCGAACCACACTGGATGAGCAGTTCTTC.

This clone was seen a single time. The chain is built from TRBV5-5 and TRBJ2-1; 14 nucleotides match TRBD2. This CDR3 region has 17 residues. V dropped 3 bases and J dropped 9; count of bases not matched to a gene: 11. CDR1 and CDR2 (germline): SGHKS, YYEKEE (reference sequence). In nucleotides, the CDR3 is TGTGCCAGCAGCTCGGGACTAGCGGGAGTTTTGTTTGGTGAGCAGTTCTTC. It specifies CASSSGLAGVLFGEQFF.

There are a few counts of this clone. The genes are TRBV5-1 and TRBJ1-1; D gene ambiguous. The CDR3 sequence is 14 residues long. Germline V gene data show CDR1 as SGHRS and CDR2 as YFSETQ. The V end was cut by 0 bases, the J end by 1 base, with 7 bases between. CDR3 DNA sequence: TGCGCCAGCAGCTTGGTACCCGGGAACACTGAAGCTTTCTTT. Amino acid sequence: CASSLVPGNTEAFF.

The gene calls are TRBV5-1 and TRBJ1-6; D call uncertain. CDR1 and CDR2 (germline): SGHRS, YFSETQ. Deletions cut 3 bases from V and 3 bases from J, with 13 bases between. The CDR3 is made up of 16 amino acids. Here the CDR3 reads CASSSGLGYYNSPLHF. For the CDR3, the DNA is TGCGCCAGCAGCTCGGGGTTAGGCTACTATAATTCACCCCTCCACTTT. Full variable domain (missing parts from reference TRBV5-1 and TRBJ1-6): KAGVTQTPRYLIKTRGQQVTLSCSPISGHRSVSWYQQTPGQGLQFLFEYFSETQRNKGNFPGRFSGRQFSNSRSEMNVSTLELGDSALYLCASSSGLGYYNSPLHFGNGTRLTVT.

V is TRBV6-5 and J is TRBJ2-5, with a tentative D call TRBD1 (6 bases). Trimming took off 4 bases at V and 2 bases at J, with 11 bases between the two ends. The germline gives CDR1 MNHEY, CDR2 SVGAGI. CDR3 length: 14 amino acids. Here the CDR3 reads CASSFVDSQETQYF. The CDR3 coding sequence is TGTGCCAGCAGTTTCGTGGACAGTCAAGAGACCCAGTACTTC.

As concerns this clone: Other DNA variants within this sample encode the same CDR3. This chain joins TRBV6-5 and TRBJ1-5; tentative D call: TRBD1 (6 bases). The CDR3 spans 12 residues. CDR1 is MNHEY, CDR2 SVGAGI, per germline. Deletions cut 6 bases from V and 4 bases from J, with 7 bases between. The CDR3 sequence is CASRTGNQPQHF. The CDR3 bases are TGTGCCAGCAGAACAGGGAATCAGCCCCAGCATTTT.

This sequence joins TRBV27 and TRBJ1-6; a possible D gene is TRBD1 (6 bases). The CDR3 totals 14 residues. The germline gives CDR1 MNHEY, CDR2 SMNVEV (reference sequence). V was pared by 2 bases and J by 10 bases, with 12 bases between. Written as DNA, the CDR3 is TGTGCCAGCAGTTTACGGGGGCAGGCCTCACCCCTCCACTTT. Amino acids: CASSLRGQASPLHF.

The genes are TRBV5-1 and TRBJ2-1, with 9 bases that match TRBD1. The V segment lost 0 bases and the J segment 6 bases; nucleotides outside the gene matches: 7. This CDR3 has 16 residues. The germline V gene encodes CDR1 SGHRS and CDR2 YFSETQ. CDR3 sequence (DNA): TGCGCCAGCAGCTTGGCCCCGGGACAGGGCTCCAATGAGCAGTTCTTC. It encodes CASSLAPGQGSNEQFF. The complete variable domain, with remaining parts taken from reference TRBV5-1 and TRBJ2-1, reads KAGVTQTPRYLIKTRGQQVTLSCSPISGHRSVSWYQQTPGQGLQFLFEYFSETQRNKGNFPGRFSGRQFSNSRSEMNVSTLELGDSALYLCASSLAPGQGSNEQFFGPGTRLTVL.

V gene TRBV5-1 combines with J gene TRBJ2-1, with 8 bases identical to TRBD2. The CDR3 spans 15 residues. V was clipped by 4 bases and J by 5 bases; unmatched bases: 8. The germline gives CDR1 SGHRS, CDR2 YFSETQ. Here the CDR3 DNA reads TGCGCCAGCAGCCCGGGACTAGGTCTGAACAATGAGCAGTTCTTC. Amino acids: CASSPGLGLNNEQFF.

The chain links TRBV28 to TRBJ2-2, with D hard to call. Trimming pared 7 bases from V and 1 base from J, leaving 10 bases between. In germline, CDR1 is MDHEN, CDR2 SYDVKM. The CDR3 totals 14 residues. CDR3 loop: CASIRPGNTGELFF. The CDR3 region has the DNA TGTGCCAGCATCCGACCGGGGAACACCGGGGAGCTGTTTTTT.

This clone has a count of ten or more. V gene TRBV19 combines with J gene TRBJ1-2, with D unresolved. Trimming stripped 6 bases from V and 0 bases from J, with 5 bases between. From germline, CDR1 is LNHDA and CDR2 SQIVND (reference sequence). The CDR3 runs to 12 residues. CDR3: CASRRTNYGYTF. The CDR3 nucleotides read TGTGCCAGTAGAAGGACTAACTATGGCTACACCTTC.

J is TRBJ1-2 and V is TRBV5-4; D perhaps matches TRBD1 (5 bases). V lost 0 bases and J lost 8, with 11 bases in between. Germline V gene sequence: CDR1 SGHNT, CDR2 YYREEE (reference sequence). There are 13 residues in the CDR3. The CDR3, as DNA: TGTGCCAGCAGCTTGGTCGGGGCTCTCGGCTACACCTTC. It is translated as CASSLVGALGYTF.

The chain uses TRBV5-1 and TRBJ2-1, with D hard to call. The V and J ends lost 3 bases and 12 bases respectively, with 25 bases between them. This CDR3 spans 16 amino acids. Germline V gene data show CDR1 as SGHRS and CDR2 as YFSETQ. CDR3 coding DNA: TGCGCCAGCAGCTCCGGACCCAGGACGGACCCGGGTAGGCAGTTCTTC. This gives the protein CASSSGPRTDPGRQFF.

The chain uses TRBV12-5 and TRBJ2-3; 8 nucleotides align to TRBD2. This CDR3 comprises 19 residues. V was pared by 2 bases and J by 3 bases, with 16 bases of the junction left unmatched. Germline V gene data show CDR1 as LGHNT and CDR2 as FRNRAP. CDR3 protein: CASGLFRAGVTDRTDTQYF. In DNA form, the CDR3 reads TGTGCTAGTGGTTTGTTCCGAGCGGGGGTCACTGATAGAACAGATACGCAGTATTTT. Full variable domain (outside the CDR3, taken from reference TRBV12-5 and TRBJ2-3): DARVTQTPRHKVTEMGQEVTMRCQPILGHNTVFWYRQTMMQGLELLAYFRNRAPLDDSGMPKDRFSAEMPDATLATLKIQPSEPRDSAVYFCASGLFRAGVTDRTDTQYFGPGTRLTVL.

J is TRBJ2-1 and V is TRBV13; 11 bases are a match to TRBD2. In germline, CDR1 is PRHDT, CDR2 FYEKMQ (reference sequence). The CDR3 is made up of 20 amino acids. Unmatched junction bases numbered 14, after V lost 4 bases and J lost 0 bases. CDR3 residues: CASSSLSTSGAPSSYNEQFF. In DNA, the CDR3 is TGTGCCAGCAGCTCGCTGTCGACTAGCGGGGCCCCGAGCTCCTACAATGAGCAGTTCTTC.

The chain joins TRBV15 to TRBJ2-5; D perhaps matches TRBD1 (5 bases). CDR3 size: 16 residues. Germline values: CDR1 LNHNV, CDR2 YYDKDF (reference sequence). The V and J ends lost 3 bases and 1 base respectively, with 15 bases between them. The CDR3 here is CATSSAGLSGQETQYF. The CDR3 DNA follows: TGTGCCACCAGCAGCGCAGGGTTGTCGGGCCAAGAGACCCAGTACTTC.

The gene calls are TRBV15 and TRBJ1-2; 9 nucleotides align to TRBD1. The CDR3 has 14 amino acids. The germline gives CDR1 LNHNV, CDR2 YYDKDF (reference sequence). V lost 2 bases to trimming and J lost 5 bases; unmatched junction nucleotides: 3. The CDR3 bases are TGTGCCACCAGCAGAAAGGGACAGGGTTATGGCTACACCTTC. This codes for CATSRKGQGYGYTF.

The chain uses TRBV30 and TRBJ1-2; D call uncertain. The CDR3 has 11 residues. Germline CDR1 reads GTSNPN; CDR2 reads SVGIG (reference sequence). V lost 5 bases and J lost 3, with 7 bases in between. The DNA of the CDR3 is TGTGCCTGGGGGTATTACTATGGCTACACCTTC. Translating it yields CAWGYYYGYTF.

This chain joins TRBV6-6 and TRBJ2-3, with TRBD1 matching over 7 bases. Germline V gene sequence: CDR1 MNHNY, CDR2 SVGAGI (reference sequence). This CDR3 contains 14 residues. J was trimmed by 1 base and V by 5 bases; bases with no gene match: 3. The CDR3 protein is CASSDDRGTDTQYF. Here the CDR3 DNA reads TGTGCCAGCAGTGATGACAGGGGCACAGATACGCAGTATTTT.

The V call is TRBV7-2, the J call TRBJ2-7; perhaps D is TRBD1 or TRBD2 (5 bases each). With 6 bases removed from V and 0 bases from J, the gap between germline ends came to 9 bases. This CDR3 has 13 residues. Per the germline V gene, CDR1 is SGHTA and CDR2 is FQGNSA. CDR3: CASSWGNSYEQYF. The CDR3 coding sequence is TGTGCCAGCAGTTGGGGGAACTCCTACGAGCAGTACTTC.

This chain links TRBV7-9 with TRBJ2-2; 11 nucleotides match TRBD2. The length of the CDR3 is 16 residues. Germline CDR1 SEHNR, CDR2 FQNEAQ (reference sequence). The J segment lost 8 bases and the V segment lost 5 bases, leaving 10 bases of the junction unmatched. The CDR3 bases are TGTGCCAGCAGCCCACTACTAGCGGGGGCTCCGGGGGAGCTGTTTTTT. Its translation is CASSPLLAGAPGELFF.

The rearrangement joins TRBV5-1 to TRBJ1-3; D is ambiguous. Per the germline V gene, CDR1 is SGHRS and CDR2 is YFSETQ. The CDR3 totals 15 residues. Trimming removed 2 bases from V and 2 bases from J, with 11 bases in between. This CDR3 reads CASSLGLIAGNTIYF. DNA for the CDR3: TGCGCCAGCAGCTTAGGGTTAATAGCTGGAAACACCATATATTTT.

This chain connects TRBV11-3 to TRBJ2-7; 7 bases match TRBD1. Germline V gives CDR1 SGHNT, CDR2 YENEEA. The CDR3 sequence is 14 residues long. J lost 0 bases, V lost 5 bases, and 4 bases had no gene match. This CDR3 is CASSPQGSSYEQYF. The CDR3 nucleotides read TGTGCCAGCAGCCCACAGGGGAGCTCCTACGAGCAGTACTTC.

This clone is labeled as medium-sized. The V and J genes are TRBV29-1 and TRBJ1-1; possibly TRBD1 for D (5 bases). Trimming removed 6 bases at V and 3 bases at J, with 11 bases between. This CDR3 region has 12 residues. In germline, CDR1 is SQVTM, CDR2 ANQGSEA. CDR3 in DNA: TGCAGCGTGGGGGGATTAGACACTGAAGCTTTCTTT. Amino acids: CSVGGLDTEAFF. The full variable domain, in which reference TRBV29-1 and TRBJ1-1 provide the parts outside the CDR3, is SAVISQKPSRDICQRGTSLTIQCQVDSQVTMMFWYRQQPGQSLTLIATANQGSEATYESGFVIDKFPISRPNLTFSTLTVSNMSPEDSSIYLCSVGGLDTEAFFGQGTRLTVV.

The chain carries TRBV2 and TRBJ2-4, with D tentatively TRBD1 (6 bases). The V gene's germline CDR1 is SNHLY and CDR2 FYNNEI. V was trimmed by 6 bases and J by 6 bases, leaving 15 bases between them. This CDR3 has 14 amino acids. The CDR3 reads CASRTPQGGNIQYF. DNA for the CDR3: TGTGCCAGCAGAACCCCCCAAGGGGGAAACATTCAGTACTTC.

The chain links TRBV5-1 to TRBJ2-3, with D possibly being TRBD1 (6 bases). The CDR3 length is 14 residues. Germline CDR1 reads SGHRS; CDR2 reads YFSETQ. The V end lost 1 base, the J end lost 4 bases, and 10 bases lay between the germline ends. The CDR3 loop reads CASSLFTGPDTQYF. As DNA, the CDR3 is TGCGCCAGCAGCTTGTTCACAGGGCCAGATACGCAGTATTTT.

The chain combines TRBV19 with TRBJ2-3; D is unresolved. Deletions cut 5 bases from V and 0 bases from J, with 9 bases between. CDR3 length: 14 residues. Per germline, CDR1 LNHDA and CDR2 SQIVND (reference sequence). The CDR3 DNA follows: TGTGCCAGTAGTTATTTGTCTAGCACAGATACGCAGTATTTT. Translated: CASSYLSSTDTQYF.

The J gene is TRBJ2-7, the V gene TRBV6-6; D remains ambiguous. Germline CDR1 reads MNHNY; CDR2 reads SVGAGI (reference sequence). The CDR3 has 14 residues. The CDR3 is CASSPDVPSHEQYV. The DNA of the CDR3 is TGTGCCAGCAGTCCGGACGTACCCTCCCACGAGCAGTACGTC.